These 17 T cell receptor beta chains were all obtained from the same sample, sequenced in a study of identical twins. Each CDR3 protein is one row after TCRdb ran MiXCR on the 5' RACE reads. There are 640,000 or so distinct CDR3 sequences in the sample; approximately 6.1% occur only once, and around 1.9% lies in the top ten. The sample taken for sequencing was naive T cells sorted from blood. Receptors originate from a man aged 18 to 29 in good health.

This chain links TRBV10-3 with TRBJ2-4, with 11 bases identical to TRBD2. V was clipped by 4 bases and J by 1 base; unmatched bases: 21. Germline V gene data show CDR1 as ENHRY and CDR2 as SYGVKD. CDR3 length: 22 amino acids. The CDR3 DNA reads TGTGCCATCAGTGCATCTATGATAGCGGGAGGGGAGGGGAGGCAGGCCAAAAACATTCAGTACTTC. Its protein product is CAISASMIAGGEGRQAKNIQYF.

This clonotype has a handful of counts. The J gene is TRBJ2-3, the V gene TRBV3-1; 15 nucleotides match TRBD2. Germline loops: CDR1 LGHDT, CDR2 YNNKEL (reference sequence). V was pared by 2 bases and J by 6 bases, with 6 bases of the junction left unmatched. CDR3 length: 17 amino acids. The CDR3 DNA reads TGTGCCAGCAGCCAAAGGACTAGCGGGAGGGCGCTGGATACGCAGTATTTT. Its protein is CASSQRTSGRALDTQYF.

CDR3 nucleotides: TGCGCCAGCAGCTTGACTAGCGTGGTCCCCGGGGAGCTGTTTTTT. It codes for CASSLTSVVPGELFF. The gene calls are TRBV5-1 and TRBJ2-2, with 7 bases identical to TRBD2. The germline V gene has CDR1 SGHRS and CDR2 YFSETQ. V lost 1 base and J lost 6; bases outside the gene matches: 6. The CDR3 covers 15 residues.

There are a few counts of this clonotype. This chain joins TRBV6-5 and TRBJ2-5, with 10 bases identical to TRBD1. The trim removed 4 bases at V and 2 bases at J, leaving 7 bases unmatched. The CDR3 has 16 residues. Germline CDR1 and CDR2: MNHEY and SVGAGI. The CDR3 is CASSFGPGQGQETQYF. The CDR3 DNA follows: TGTGCCAGCAGTTTTGGACCGGGACAGGGGCAAGAGACCCAGTACTTC.

This clonotype was seen a few times. The chain carries TRBV5-1 and TRBJ2-3, with 11 bases matching TRBD1. Germline assignment: CDR1 SGHRS and CDR2 YFSETQ. The CDR3 extends over 18 amino acids. Trimming cost V 4 bases and J 2 bases; bases outside gene matches: 12. CDR3 in amino acids: CASSAGQGAVEITDTQYF. The CDR3, as DNA: TGCGCCAGCAGCGCCGGACAGGGGGCGGTTGAGATCACAGATACGCAGTATTTT.

This clonotype was detected a few times. This sequence joins TRBV29-1 and TRBJ2-1; maybe TRBD1 (6 bases). The CDR3 spans 14 residues. V was cut by 8 bases and J by 0 bases, with 14 bases left in between. Germline V CDR1 and CDR2: SQVTM, ANQGSEA. The CDR3 bases are TGCAGCCCCGGACAGCCGAGCTCCTACAATGAGCAGTTCTTC. Its protein product is CSPGQPSSYNEQFF.

The chain uses TRBV29-1 and TRBJ2-6; maybe TRBD2 (5 bases). The CDR3 length is 15 residues. V lost 7 bases, J lost 0 bases, and 13 bases lay in between. The germline V gene has CDR1 SQVTM and CDR2 ANQGSEA. CDR3 residues: CSARLGSSGANVLTF. The DNA for the CDR3 is TGCAGCGCTCGCTTAGGGAGCTCTGGGGCCAACGTCCTGACTTTC.

J is TRBJ2-7 and V is TRBV25-1; D tentatively reads TRBD1 or TRBD2 (6 bases each). With 4 bases removed from V and 4 bases from J, the gap between germline ends came to 23 bases. Germline assignment: CDR1 MGHDK and CDR2 SYGVNS. CDR3 length: 17 residues. Here the CDR3 reads CASSAAGQLGGRYEQYF. For the CDR3, the DNA is TGTGCCAGCAGTGCCGCCGGACAGCTTGGAGGGAGGTACGAGCAGTACTTC.

This clonotype has more than one count but fewer than ten. This sequence joins TRBV5-1 and TRBJ2-3; D is perhaps TRBD1 (6 bases). Trimming removed 3 bases at V and 9 bases at J, with 17 bases between. The CDR3 consists of 14 residues. CDR1 is SGHRS, CDR2 YFSETQ, per germline. CDR3 sequence reads: CASSSNTGPGTQYF. CDR3 in DNA: TGCGCCAGCAGCTCAAATACAGGGCCAGGGACGCAGTATTTT. Using reference TRBV5-1 and TRBJ2-3 for the parts outside the CDR3, the full variable domain is KAGVTQTPRYLIKTRGQQVTLSCSPISGHRSVSWYQQTPGQGLQFLFEYFSETQRNKGNFPGRFSGRQFSNSRSEMNVSTLELGDSALYLCASSSNTGPGTQYFGPGTRLTVL.

This clonotype was seen repeatedly, ten times or more. Here the CDR3 DNA reads TGTGCCAGCAGCCAAGACAGGGGTTATTCACCCCTCCACTTT. As protein: CASSQDRGYSPLHF. The chain links TRBV3-1 to TRBJ1-6, with TRBD1 as a possible D gene (6 bases). Germline V gives CDR1 LGHDT, CDR2 YNNKEL (reference sequence). The CDR3 has 14 residues. V shed 0 bases and J shed 8 bases, with 8 bases lying between them.

The table lists this clonotype with many counts. The chain recombines TRBV12-3 or TRBV12-4 with TRBJ1-4; D not resolved. V lost 2 bases, J lost 4 bases, and 8 bases lay in between. This CDR3 has 14 residues. The CDR3 sequence: CASSLQSFNEKLFF. The CDR3 nucleotides read TGTGCCAGCAGTTTACAGTCCTTTAATGAAAAACTGTTTTTT.

In this sample, this clonotype turned up many times. CDR3 coding DNA: TGTGCCAGCAGCTCCCCGAGGGGGCTGGGGGATCCTAACTATGGCTACACCTTC. Translated: CASSSPRGLGDPNYGYTF. This chain uses TRBV7-8 with TRBJ1-2; 7 bases map to TRBD1. CDR1 SGHVS and CDR2 FQNEAQ come from the germline V gene. The CDR3 runs 18 residues. Trimming took 4 bases from V and 0 from J; bases not matched to a gene: 14.

This chain links TRBV19 with TRBJ1-5; D might be TRBD1 (5 bases). The CDR3 contains 15 residues. Trimming cost V 3 bases and J 5 bases, with 14 bases left between them. Germline assignment: CDR1 LNHDA and CDR2 SQIVND (reference sequence). The CDR3 coding sequence is TGTGCCAGTAGTATGTTCAGGGCTGGTGATCAGCCCCAGCATTTT. Its translation: CASSMFRAGDQPQHF.

This clonotype was picked up many times. The chain recombines TRBV4-3 with TRBJ2-3; D remains ambiguous. V gave up 1 base and J gave up 5 bases, with 7 bases separating them. This CDR3 is built from 13 residues. The germline CDR1 and CDR2 sequences are LGHNA and YSLEER. CDR3 in amino acids: CASSQVWGDTQYF. CDR3 sequence (DNA): TGCGCCAGCAGCCAAGTCTGGGGAGATACGCAGTATTTT.

In its sample, this clonotype was seen a few times. This rearrangement joins TRBV20-1 to TRBJ2-3; maybe TRBD2 (5 bases). V lost 3 bases and J lost 4, with 17 bases in between. This CDR3 region has 15 residues. Germline V gene data show CDR1 as DFQATT and CDR2 as SNEGSKA (reference sequence). The CDR3 DNA reads TGCAGTGCTAGTTTCCTAGCCCAGTCGCCAGATACGCAGTATTTT. Its translation: CSASFLAQSPDTQYF.

The chain employs TRBV11-2 and TRBJ2-3; TRBD2 is a possible D gene (5 bases). V gave up 0 bases and J gave up 6 bases, with 16 bases separating them. The CDR3 is 16 residues long. Germline assignment: CDR1 SGHAT and CDR2 FQNNGV. This CDR3 is CASSLDWSAGGDTQYF. In DNA, the CDR3 is TGTGCCAGCAGCTTAGATTGGTCTGCGGGCGGGGATACGCAGTATTTT.

This clonotype has just a few counts. J is TRBJ1-3 and V is TRBV4-2; 8 bases line up with TRBD1. CDR1 LGHNA and CDR2 YNFKEQ come from the germline V gene. The CDR3 runs to 16 residues. V lost 3 bases and J lost 0; bases outside the gene matches: 4. The CDR3 DNA follows: TGTGCCAGCAGCCACGACAGGGGCAGCTCTGGAAACACCATATATTTT. Protein sequence: CASSHDRGSSGNTIYF.